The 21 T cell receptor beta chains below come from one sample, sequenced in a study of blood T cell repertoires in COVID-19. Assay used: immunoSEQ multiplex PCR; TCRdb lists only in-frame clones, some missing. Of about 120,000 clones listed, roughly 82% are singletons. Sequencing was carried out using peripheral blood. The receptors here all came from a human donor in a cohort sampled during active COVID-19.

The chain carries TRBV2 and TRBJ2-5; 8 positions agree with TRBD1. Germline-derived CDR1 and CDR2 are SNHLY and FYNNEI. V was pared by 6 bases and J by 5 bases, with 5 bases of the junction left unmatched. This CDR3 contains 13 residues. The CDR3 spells CASRGQGRETQYF. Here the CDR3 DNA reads TGTGCCAGCAGAGGACAGGGACGGGAGACCCAGTACTTC. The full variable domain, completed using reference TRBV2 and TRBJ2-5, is EPEVTQTPSHQVTQMGQEVILRCVPISNHLYFYWYRQILGQKVEFLVSFYNNEISEKSEIFDDQFSVERPDGSNFTLKIRSTKLEDSAMYFCASRGQGRETQYFGPGTRLLVL.

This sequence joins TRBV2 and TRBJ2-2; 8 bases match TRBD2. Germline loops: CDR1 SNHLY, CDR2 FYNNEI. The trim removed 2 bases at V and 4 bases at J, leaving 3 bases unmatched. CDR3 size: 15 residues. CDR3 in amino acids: CASSETAGGTGELFF. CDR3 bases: TGTGCCAGCAGTGAAACTGCGGGGGGCACCGGGGAGCTGTTTTTT.

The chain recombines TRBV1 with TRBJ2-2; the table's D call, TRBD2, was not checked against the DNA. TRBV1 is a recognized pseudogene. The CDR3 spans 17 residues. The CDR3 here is CTSSHPGTRWNTGELFF. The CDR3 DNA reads TGCACCAGCAGCCATCCCGGGACTAGGTGGAACACCGGGGAGCTGTTTTTT.

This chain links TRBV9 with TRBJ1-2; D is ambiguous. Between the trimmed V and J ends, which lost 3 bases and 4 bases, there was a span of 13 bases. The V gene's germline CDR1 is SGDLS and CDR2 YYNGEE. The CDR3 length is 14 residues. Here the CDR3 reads CASSGGGGLYGYTF. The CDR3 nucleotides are TGTGCCAGCAGCGGCGGAGGAGGACTCTATGGCTACACCTTC.

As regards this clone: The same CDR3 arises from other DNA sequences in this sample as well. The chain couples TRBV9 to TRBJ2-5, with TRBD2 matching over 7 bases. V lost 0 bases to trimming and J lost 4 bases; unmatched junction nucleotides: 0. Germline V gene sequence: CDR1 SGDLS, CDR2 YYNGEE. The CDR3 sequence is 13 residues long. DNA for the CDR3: TGTGCCAGCAGCGTAGGACTAGCAGAGACCCAGTACTTC. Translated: CASSVGLAETQYF.

The CDR3 reads CASSLDRDNNEQFF. The CDR3 DNA reads as TGTGCCAGCAGCTTAGATCGAGACAACAATGAGCAGTTCTTC. The chain is built from TRBV11-2 and TRBJ2-1; no definite D call. Germline V lookup: CDR1 SGHAT, CDR2 FQNNGV. The length of the CDR3 is 14 residues. Deletions cut 0 bases from V and 5 bases from J, with 8 bases between.

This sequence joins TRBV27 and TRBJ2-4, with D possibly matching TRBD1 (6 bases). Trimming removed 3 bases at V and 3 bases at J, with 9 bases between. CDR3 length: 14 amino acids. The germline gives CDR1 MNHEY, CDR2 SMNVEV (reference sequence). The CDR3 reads CASSLDSYKNIQYF. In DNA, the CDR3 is TGTGCCAGCAGTTTGGACAGCTACAAAAACATTCAGTACTTC.

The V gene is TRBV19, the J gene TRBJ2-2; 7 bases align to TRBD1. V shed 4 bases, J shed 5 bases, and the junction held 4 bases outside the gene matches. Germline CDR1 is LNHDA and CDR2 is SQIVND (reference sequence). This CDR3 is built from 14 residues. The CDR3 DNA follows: TGTGCCAGTAGTACTCAGGGGGTGACCGGGGAGCTGTTTTTT. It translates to CASSTQGVTGELFF.

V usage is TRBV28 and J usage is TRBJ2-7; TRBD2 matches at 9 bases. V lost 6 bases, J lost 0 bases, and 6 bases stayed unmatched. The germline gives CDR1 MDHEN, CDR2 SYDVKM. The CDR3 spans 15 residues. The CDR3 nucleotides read TGTGCCAGCAGGGGGGCTAGCGGGGCCTCCTACGAGCAGTACTTC. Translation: CASRGASGASYEQYF.

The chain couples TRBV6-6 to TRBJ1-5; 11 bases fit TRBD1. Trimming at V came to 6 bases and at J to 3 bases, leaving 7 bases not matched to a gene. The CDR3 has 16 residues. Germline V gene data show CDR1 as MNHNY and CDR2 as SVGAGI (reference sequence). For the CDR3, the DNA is TGTGCCAGCAGCGGACAGGGGGCGGTTAACAATCAGCCCCAGCATTTT. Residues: CASSGQGAVNNQPQHF.

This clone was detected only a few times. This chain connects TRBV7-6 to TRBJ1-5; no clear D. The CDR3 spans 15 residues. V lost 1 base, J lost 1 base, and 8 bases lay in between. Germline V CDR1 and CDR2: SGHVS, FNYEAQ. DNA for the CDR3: TGTGCCAGCAGCTTAGGAGGATTAAGCAATCAGCCCCAGCATTTT. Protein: CASSLGGLSNQPQHF.

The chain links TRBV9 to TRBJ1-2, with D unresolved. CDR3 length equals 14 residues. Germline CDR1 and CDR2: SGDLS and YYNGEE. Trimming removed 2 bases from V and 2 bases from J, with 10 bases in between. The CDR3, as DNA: TGTGCCAGCAGCGTTCAGGCAGGAAACTATGGCTACACCTTC. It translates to CASSVQAGNYGYTF.

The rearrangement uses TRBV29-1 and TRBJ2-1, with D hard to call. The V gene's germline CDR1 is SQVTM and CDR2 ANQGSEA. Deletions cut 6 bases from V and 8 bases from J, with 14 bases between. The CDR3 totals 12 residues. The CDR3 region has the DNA TGCAGCGTCGAACCCGCAGGCGATGAGCAGTTCTTC. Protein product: CSVEPAGDEQFF.

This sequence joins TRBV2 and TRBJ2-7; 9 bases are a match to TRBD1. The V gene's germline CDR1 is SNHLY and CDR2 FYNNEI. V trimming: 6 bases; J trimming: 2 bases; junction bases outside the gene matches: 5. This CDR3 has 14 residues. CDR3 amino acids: CASRSTGGAYEQYF. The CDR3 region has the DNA TGTGCCAGCAGAAGCACAGGGGGCGCCTACGAGCAGTACTTC. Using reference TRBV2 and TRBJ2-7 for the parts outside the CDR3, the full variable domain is EPEVTQTPSHQVTQMGQEVILRCVPISNHLYFYWYRQILGQKVEFLVSFYNNEISEKSEIFDDQFSVERPDGSNFTLKIRSTKLEDSAMYFCASRSTGGAYEQYFGPGTRLTVT.

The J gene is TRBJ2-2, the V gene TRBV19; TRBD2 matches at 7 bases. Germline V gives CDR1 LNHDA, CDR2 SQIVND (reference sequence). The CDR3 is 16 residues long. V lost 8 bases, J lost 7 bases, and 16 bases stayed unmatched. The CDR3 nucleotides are TGTGCCAGTGTCTCCCTCCCGGGGGGTAAAGGCGGGGAGCTGTTTTTT. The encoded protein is CASVSLPGGKGGELFF. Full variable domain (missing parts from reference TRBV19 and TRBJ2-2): DGGITQSPKYLFRKEGQNVTLSCEQNLNHDAMYWYRQDPGQGLRLIYYSQIVNDFQKGDIAEGYSVSREKKESFPLTVTSAQKNPTAFYLCASVSLPGGKGGELFFGEGSRLTVL.

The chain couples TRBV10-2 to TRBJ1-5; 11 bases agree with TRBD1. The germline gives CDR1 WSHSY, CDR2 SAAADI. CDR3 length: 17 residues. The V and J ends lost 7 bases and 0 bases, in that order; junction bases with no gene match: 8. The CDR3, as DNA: TGCGCCAGCACCGAAGGGACAGGGGGGTTTAGCAATCAGCCCCAGCATTTT. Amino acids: CASTEGTGGFSNQPQHF.

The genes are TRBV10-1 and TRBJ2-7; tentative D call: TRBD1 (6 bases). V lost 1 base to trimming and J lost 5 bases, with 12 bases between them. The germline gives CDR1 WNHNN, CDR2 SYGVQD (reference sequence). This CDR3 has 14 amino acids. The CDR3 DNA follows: TGCGCCAGCAGTGAGTACACAGGGTTCCACGAGCAGTACTTC. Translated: CASSEYTGFHEQYF.

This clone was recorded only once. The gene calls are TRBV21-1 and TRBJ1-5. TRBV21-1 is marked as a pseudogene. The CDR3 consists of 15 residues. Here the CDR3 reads CASSNVDYSNQPQHF. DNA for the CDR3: TGTGCCAGCAGCAATGTAGACTATAGCAATCAGCCCCAGCATTTT.

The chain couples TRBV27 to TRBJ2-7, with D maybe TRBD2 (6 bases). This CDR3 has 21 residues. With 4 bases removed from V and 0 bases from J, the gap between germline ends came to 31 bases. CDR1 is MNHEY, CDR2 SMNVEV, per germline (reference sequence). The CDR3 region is CASSSYTNMGGTHGVSYEQYF. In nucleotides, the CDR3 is TGTGCCAGCAGTTCATATACTAATATGGGGGGAACCCATGGCGTCTCCTACGAGCAGTACTTC.

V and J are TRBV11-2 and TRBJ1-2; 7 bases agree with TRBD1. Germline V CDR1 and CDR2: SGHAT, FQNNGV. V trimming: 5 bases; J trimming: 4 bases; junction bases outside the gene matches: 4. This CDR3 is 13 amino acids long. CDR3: CASSPGTVYGYTF. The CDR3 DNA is TGTGCCAGCAGCCCAGGGACAGTCTATGGCTACACCTTC.

In DNA form, the CDR3 reads TGCAGCGTTTCGGTTAAGGGGTACAGGTCCTACACAGATACGCAGTATTTT. Amino acids: CSVSVKGYRSYTDTQYF. The V gene is TRBV29-1, the J gene TRBJ2-3; weak D call: TRBD1 (5 bases). Looked up from germline, CDR1 is SQVTM and CDR2 is ANQGSEA. The CDR3 totals 17 residues. V was shortened by 5 bases and J by 2 bases, with 23 bases between the two germline ends.